Sequencing of this T cell receptor beta chain was carried out in a study of shared clonotypes between healthy human individuals. This table comes from immunoSEQ multiplex PCR, and its TCRdb copy is limited to in-frame clones, with some not included. The sample has about 99,000 clones, less than 60% seen once. V was shortened by 0 bases and J by 7 bases, with 20 bases between the two germline ends. The CDR3 runs to 16 residues. Germline CDR1 is SGDLS and CDR2 is YYNGEE. This clonotype was obtained from a woman in her thirties or forties in good health. Some clones in this sample may be carry-over from other donors' samples. Input material: PBMCs. This chain joins TRBV9 and TRBJ2-7, with D tentatively TRBD1 or TRBD2 (6 bases each). Here the CDR3 reads CASSVGGRGDEKEQYF. The CDR3 DNA is TGTGCCAGCAGCGTAGGGGGAAGGGGGGACGAGAAGGAGCAGTACTTC.